The present TCR beta chain was sequenced within a study of cytomegalovirus exposure and HLA in healthy donors. V lost 4 bases and J lost 4, with 20 bases in between. CDR3 length equals 16 residues. Germline lookup yields CDR1 SGHNT and CDR2 YYREEE (reference sequence). PCR employed 60 Vbeta and 13 Jbeta primers. Produced via immunoSEQ multiplex PCR; TCRdb's table is partial and in-frame only. The sample contains over 85,000 clones, around 87% of which appear only once. This clone was seen only a few times. The sample consisted of PBMCs. This clonotype originated in a middle-aged man in good health and CMV-seronegative. V and J are TRBV5-4 and TRBJ1-2; D gene ambiguous. The CDR3 region has the DNA TGTGCCAGCAGCACCCCTGGAACAGCTTCTTCCTATGGCTACACCTTC. Translated: CASSTPGTASSYGYTF.